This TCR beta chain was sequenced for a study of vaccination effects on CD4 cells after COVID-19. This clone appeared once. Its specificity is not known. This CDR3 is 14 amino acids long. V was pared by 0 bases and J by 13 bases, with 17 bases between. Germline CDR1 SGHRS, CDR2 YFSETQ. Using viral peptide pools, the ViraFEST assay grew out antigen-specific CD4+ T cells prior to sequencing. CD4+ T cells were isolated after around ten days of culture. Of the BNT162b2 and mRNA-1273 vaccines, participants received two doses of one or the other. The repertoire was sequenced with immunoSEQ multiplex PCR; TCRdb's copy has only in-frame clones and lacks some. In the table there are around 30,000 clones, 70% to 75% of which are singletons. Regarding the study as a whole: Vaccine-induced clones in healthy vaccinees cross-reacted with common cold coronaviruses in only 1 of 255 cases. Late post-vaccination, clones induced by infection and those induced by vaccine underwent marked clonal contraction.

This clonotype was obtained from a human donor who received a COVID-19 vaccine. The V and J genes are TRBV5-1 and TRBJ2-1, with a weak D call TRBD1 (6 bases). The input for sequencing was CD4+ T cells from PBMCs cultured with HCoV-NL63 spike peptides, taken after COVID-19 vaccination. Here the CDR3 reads CASSLAPDSEKQFF. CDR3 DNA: TGCGCCAGCAGCTTGGCCCCGGACAGTGAAAAACAGTTCTTC.